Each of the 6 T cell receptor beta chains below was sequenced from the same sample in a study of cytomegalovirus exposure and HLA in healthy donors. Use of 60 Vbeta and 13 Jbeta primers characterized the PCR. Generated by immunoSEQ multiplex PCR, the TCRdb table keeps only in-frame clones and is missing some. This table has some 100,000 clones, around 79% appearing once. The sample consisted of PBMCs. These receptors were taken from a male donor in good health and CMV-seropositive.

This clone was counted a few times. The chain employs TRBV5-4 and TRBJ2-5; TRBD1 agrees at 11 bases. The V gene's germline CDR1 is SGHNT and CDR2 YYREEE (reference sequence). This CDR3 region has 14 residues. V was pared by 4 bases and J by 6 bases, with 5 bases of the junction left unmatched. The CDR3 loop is CASSPGTGGKTQYF. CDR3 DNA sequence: TGTGCCAGCAGCCCCGGGACAGGGGGAAAGACCCAGTACTTC.

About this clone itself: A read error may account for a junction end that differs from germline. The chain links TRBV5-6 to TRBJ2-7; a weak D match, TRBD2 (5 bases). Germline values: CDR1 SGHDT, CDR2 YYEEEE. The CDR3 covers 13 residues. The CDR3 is CASNGQDSHEQYF. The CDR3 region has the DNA TGTGCCAGCAATGGGCAGGACTCCCACGAGCAGTACTTC. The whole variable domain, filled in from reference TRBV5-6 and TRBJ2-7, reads DAGVTQSPTHLIKTRGQQVTLRCSPKSGHDTVSWYQQALGQGPQFIFQYYEEEERQRGNFPDRFSGHQFPNYSSELNVNALLLGDSALYLCASNGQDSHEQYFGPGTRLTVT.

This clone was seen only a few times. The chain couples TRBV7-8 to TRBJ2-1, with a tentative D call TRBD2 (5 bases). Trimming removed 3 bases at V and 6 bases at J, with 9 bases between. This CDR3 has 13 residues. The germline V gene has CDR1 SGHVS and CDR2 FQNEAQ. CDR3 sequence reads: CASSFSSLNEQFF. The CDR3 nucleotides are TGTGCCAGCAGCTTTTCTAGCCTCAATGAGCAGTTCTTC.

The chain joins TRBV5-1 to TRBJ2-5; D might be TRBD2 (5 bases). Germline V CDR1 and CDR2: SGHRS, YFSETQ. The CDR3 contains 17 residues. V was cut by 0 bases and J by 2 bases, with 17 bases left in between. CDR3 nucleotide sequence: TGCGCCAGCAGCTTGGGGGTCGGCCGGACTGCTCAAGAGACCCAGTACTTC. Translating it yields CASSLGVGRTAQETQYF. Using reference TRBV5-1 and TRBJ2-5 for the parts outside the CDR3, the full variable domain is KAGVTQTPRYLIKTRGQQVTLSCSPISGHRSVSWYQQTPGQGLQFLFEYFSETQRNKGNFPGRFSGRQFSNSRSEMNVSTLELGDSALYLCASSLGVGRTAQETQYFGPGTRLLVL.

The CDR3 spells CASSDKAGGSNEQFF. Written as DNA, the CDR3 is TGTGCCAGCAGTGATAAAGCGGGGGGTTCGAATGAGCAGTTCTTC. The chain uses TRBV6-1 and TRBJ2-1, with 9 bases identical to TRBD2. V was pared by 3 bases and J by 7 bases, with 7 bases of the junction left unmatched. CDR1 and CDR2 from the germline V gene are MNHNS and SASEGT. CDR3 length: 15 amino acids.

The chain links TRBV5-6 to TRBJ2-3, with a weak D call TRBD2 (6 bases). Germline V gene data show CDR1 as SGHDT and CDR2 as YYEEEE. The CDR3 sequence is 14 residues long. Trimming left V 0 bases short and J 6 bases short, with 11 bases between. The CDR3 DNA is TGTGCCAGCAGCTTGGGCGGCGGGGCGGATACGCAGTATTTT. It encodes CASSLGGGADTQYF. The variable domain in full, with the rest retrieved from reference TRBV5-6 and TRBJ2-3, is DAGVTQSPTHLIKTRGQQVTLRCSPKSGHDTVSWYQQALGQGPQFIFQYYEEEERQRGNFPDRFSGHQFPNYSSELNVNALLLGDSALYLCASSLGGGADTQYFGPGTRLTVL.